This passage covers 21 T cell receptor beta chains from one sample sequenced in a study of control samples from healthy donors and cancer patients. Only in-frame clones appear in the TCRdb table, and some are missing; sequencing was by immunoSEQ multiplex PCR. The table has approximately 170,000 clones, 90% seen once; the top ten hold approximately 1.5%. What was sequenced was blood. These receptor sequences come from a woman aged 45-59 years in good health.

The gene calls are TRBV4-1 and TRBJ1-1, with D uncertain. The CDR3 has 11 amino acids. Trimming stripped 4 bases from V and 6 bases from J, with 6 bases between. Germline V CDR1 and CDR2: MGHRA, YSYEKL. CDR3 sequence (DNA): TGCGCCAGCAGCCTGGATGCTGAAGCTTTCTTT. Amino acid sequence: CASSLDAEAFF.

This sequence joins TRBV7-3 and TRBJ2-1, with 12 bases that match TRBD1. The CDR3 length is 18 residues. After removal of 4 bases from V and 0 bases from J, the junction contained 7 bases not matched to a gene. Per germline, CDR1 SGHTA and CDR2 FQGTGA. CDR3 sequence: CASSSAGTGGFSYNEQFF. CDR3 in DNA: TGTGCCAGCAGCTCGGCCGGGACAGGGGGCTTCTCCTACAATGAGCAGTTCTTC.

The CDR3 DNA reads as TGTGCCAGCAGCTCCACAGGGGGCGAAAAACTGTTTTTT. This codes for CASSSTGGEKLFF. The chain employs TRBV7-2 and TRBJ1-4, with TRBD1 matching over 9 bases. V lost 4 bases to trimming and J lost 8 bases; unmatched junction nucleotides: 2. The CDR3 covers 13 residues. Germline CDR1 reads SGHTA; CDR2 reads FQGNSA.

The rearrangement joins TRBV15 to TRBJ2-3; TRBD2 might be the D (6 bases). V lost 3 bases to trimming and J lost 6 bases, with 16 bases between them. The CDR3 covers 15 residues. CDR1 is LNHNV and CDR2 is YYDKDF in the germline V gene (reference sequence). For the CDR3, the DNA is TGTGCCACCAGCAGTGCCGCGGGGCCCTCGGATACGCAGTATTTT. It is translated as CATSSAAGPSDTQYF.

The chain employs TRBV3-1 (or the pseudogene TRBV3-2) and TRBJ2-3; TRBD2 matches at 13 bases. The junction had 6 bases not matched to a gene; V was cut back by 7 bases and J by 5 bases. The CDR3 length is 15 residues. Germline V gene lookup returns CDR1 LGHDT and CDR2 YNNKEL (reference sequence). CDR3 DNA: TGTGCCAGCAAAGGACTAGCGGGAGAGGTAGATACGCAGTATTTT. Amino acids: CASKGLAGEVDTQYF.

This chain links TRBV19 with TRBJ1-5; TRBD1 agrees at 7 bases. Per the germline V gene, CDR1 is LNHDA and CDR2 is SQIVND (reference sequence). Trimming removed 6 bases from V and 4 bases from J; junction bases left unmatched: 9. This CDR3 contains 15 residues. CDR3 protein: CASSRRNRGNQPQHF. The CDR3 DNA sequence: TGTGCCAGTAGCCGCCGGAACAGGGGAAATCAGCCCCAGCATTTT.

The gene calls are TRBV18 and TRBJ1-4; 7 bases align to TRBD1. There are 13 residues in the CDR3. J was trimmed by 8 bases and V by 5 bases; bases with no gene match: 5. Germline CDR1 and CDR2: KGHSH and LQKENI. As DNA, the CDR3 is TGTGCCAGCTCAGCCATGGACAGGGAAAAACTGTTTTTT. Translating gives CASSAMDREKLFF.

This clone was counted a few times. The V and J genes are TRBV5-1 and TRBJ2-3, with D possibly called TRBD1 or TRBD2 (5 bases each). CDR1 and CDR2 from the germline V gene are SGHRS and YFSETQ. Trimming pared 7 bases from V and 1 base from J, leaving 13 bases between. This CDR3 region has 14 residues. CDR3 region: CASSMGTGTDTQYF. The CDR3 nucleotides read TGCGCCAGCTCAATGGGGACGGGCACAGATACGCAGTATTTT.

This chain joins TRBV30 and TRBJ2-1, with 8 bases that match TRBD2. The junction had 2 bases not matched to a gene; V was cut back by 0 bases and J by 1 base. This CDR3 comprises 15 residues. The germline gives CDR1 GTSNPN, CDR2 SVGIG (reference sequence). Here the CDR3 DNA reads TGTGCCTGGAGTGTCGGGGGGGGTTCCTACAATGAGCAGTTCTTC. This encodes CAWSVGGGSYNEQFF.

V and J are TRBV24-1 and TRBJ2-2; D call uncertain. V lost 8 bases and J 5 bases, leaving 5 bases between the germline ends. The CDR3 is 11 residues long. Per germline, CDR1 KGHDR and CDR2 SFDVKD. CDR3: CATTNTGELFF. For the CDR3, the DNA is TGTGCCACCACAAATACCGGGGAGCTGTTTTTT.

This chain joins TRBV19 and TRBJ1-1; D remains unclear. CDR1 is LNHDA, CDR2 SQIVND, per germline (reference sequence). Trimming left V 3 bases short and J 2 bases short, with 10 bases between. This CDR3 is 14 amino acids long. In nucleotides, the CDR3 is TGTGCCAGTAGTATGTGGGCAGATAACACTGAAGCTTTCTTT. Encoded protein: CASSMWADNTEAFF.

The gene calls are TRBV28 and TRBJ2-6; D unclear. Germline V gene data show CDR1 as MDHEN and CDR2 as SYDVKM. With 8 bases removed from V and 0 bases from J, the gap between germline ends came to 14 bases. This CDR3 is 16 amino acids long. CDR3: CASGVWGSSGANVLTF. The DNA of the CDR3 is TGTGCCAGCGGGGTATGGGGAAGCTCTGGGGCCAACGTCCTGACTTTC.

This clone has a single count. The chain has TRBV18 and TRBJ1-1; possibly TRBD1 for D (6 bases). Germline values: CDR1 KGHSH, CDR2 LQKENI. The CDR3 runs to 15 residues. Trimming took off 3 bases at V and 3 bases at J, with 14 bases between the two ends. The CDR3 spells CASSPRGGGDTEAFF. CDR3 bases: TGTGCCAGCTCACCCCGAGGGGGGGGAGACACTGAAGCTTTCTTT. Combining the CDR3 with reference TRBV18 and TRBJ1-1 gives the whole variable domain NAGVMQNPRHLVRRRGQEARLRCSPMKGHSHVYWYRQLPEEGLKFMVYLQKENIIDESGMPKERFSAEFPKEGPSILRIQQVVRGDSAAYFCASSPRGGGDTEAFFGQGTRLTVV.

The V and J genes are TRBV11-2 and TRBJ2-3, with a possible D match to TRBD1 (6 bases). V shed 4 bases and J shed 3 bases, with 14 bases lying between them. From germline, CDR1 is SGHAT and CDR2 FQNNGV. CDR3 length: 15 amino acids. The CDR3, as DNA: TGTGCCAGCAGCTCTTCCGGGACACGGACAGATACGCAGTATTTT. Translating it yields CASSSSGTRTDTQYF.

V and J are TRBV28 and TRBJ1-1; TRBD1 might be the D (6 bases). The V end was cut by 7 bases, the J end by 9 bases, with 18 bases between. The CDR3 totals 13 residues. The germline gives CDR1 MDHEN, CDR2 SYDVKM. CDR3: CASTLPQDRKAFF. Written as DNA, the CDR3 is TGTGCCAGCACTTTGCCACAGGACAGAAAAGCTTTCTTT.

The chain carries TRBV7-9 and TRBJ2-7; 14 nucleotides match TRBD2. The CDR3 has 16 amino acids. V lost 6 bases, J lost 6 bases, and 10 bases stayed unmatched. The germline CDR1 and CDR2 sequences are SEHNR and FQNEAQ (reference sequence). The CDR3 sequence: CASSYDGLAGGREQYF. CDR3 in DNA: TGTGCCAGCAGTTATGATGGACTAGCGGGAGGTCGCGAGCAGTACTTC.

The CDR3: CASSLDRVYRDGYTF. In DNA form, the CDR3 reads TGTGCCAGCAGTTTAGACAGGGTGTATCGTGATGGCTACACCTTC. V usage is TRBV27 and J usage is TRBJ1-2, with 7 bases lining up with TRBD1. CDR1 MNHEY and CDR2 SMNVEV come from the germline V gene (reference sequence). V shed 2 bases and J 6 bases; nucleotides not matched to a gene: 9. The CDR3 runs 15 residues.

The chain employs TRBV4-1 and TRBJ2-7; D not resolved. V was clipped by 5 bases and J by 6 bases, with 11 bases between them. The germline V gene has CDR1 MGHRA and CDR2 YSYEKL. The CDR3 has 12 residues. The CDR3 nucleotides are TGCGCCAGCAGCACTACTGGAACCGAGCAGTACTTC. This translates into CASSTTGTEQYF.

This clone has only one observation. The chain has TRBV12-5 and TRBJ2-1, with 9 nucleotides matching TRBD2. V trimming: 7 bases; J trimming: 4 bases; junction bases outside the gene matches: 8. Germline-derived CDR1 and CDR2 are LGHNT and FRNRAP. CDR3 size: 15 residues. In DNA, the CDR3 is TGTGCTAGTGCCGTTAGCGGGGGAGTATACAATGAGCAGTTCTTC. Its protein product is CASAVSGGVYNEQFF.

This rearrangement joins TRBV10-3 to TRBJ2-5, with D maybe TRBD2 (6 bases). V was clipped by 0 bases and J by 1 base, with 15 bases between them. CDR1 and CDR2 from the germline V gene are ENHRY and SYGVKD. This CDR3 spans 17 amino acids. DNA for the CDR3: TGTGCCATCAGTGAGTCTCCGGCTAGCGCCGGCCAAGAGACCCAGTACTTC. Translated: CAISESPASAGQETQYF.

Note on this clone: Other DNA sequences in this specimen translate into the identical CDR3. The chain links TRBV5-1 to TRBJ1-1; TRBD1 agrees at 7 bases. CDR1 SGHRS and CDR2 YFSETQ come from the germline V gene. CDR3 length: 14 residues. J lost 0 bases, V lost 4 bases, and 3 bases had no gene match. The CDR3 region has the DNA TGCGCCAGCAGCCCAGGGGGTATGAACACTGAAGCTTTCTTT. Protein: CASSPGGMNTEAFF.